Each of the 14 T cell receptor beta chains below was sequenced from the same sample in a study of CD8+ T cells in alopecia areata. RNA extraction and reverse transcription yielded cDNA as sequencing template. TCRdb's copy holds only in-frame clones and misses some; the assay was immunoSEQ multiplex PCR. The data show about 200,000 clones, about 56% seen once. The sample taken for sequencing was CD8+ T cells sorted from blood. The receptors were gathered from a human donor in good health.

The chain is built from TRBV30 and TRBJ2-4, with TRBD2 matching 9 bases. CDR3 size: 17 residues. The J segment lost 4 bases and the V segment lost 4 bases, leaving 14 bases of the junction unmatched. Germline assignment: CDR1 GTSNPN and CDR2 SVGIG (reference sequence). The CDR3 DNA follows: TGTGCCTGGATTAGTCCAGGGGCTAGCGGGGATAAAAACATTCAGTACTTC. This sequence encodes CAWISPGASGDKNIQYF.

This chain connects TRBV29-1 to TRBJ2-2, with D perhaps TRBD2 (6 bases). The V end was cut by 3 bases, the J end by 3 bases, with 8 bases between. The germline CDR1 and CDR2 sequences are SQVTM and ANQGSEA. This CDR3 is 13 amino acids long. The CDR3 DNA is TGCAGCGTTGACAGGGACTACACCGGGGAGCTGTTTTTT. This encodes CSVDRDYTGELFF.

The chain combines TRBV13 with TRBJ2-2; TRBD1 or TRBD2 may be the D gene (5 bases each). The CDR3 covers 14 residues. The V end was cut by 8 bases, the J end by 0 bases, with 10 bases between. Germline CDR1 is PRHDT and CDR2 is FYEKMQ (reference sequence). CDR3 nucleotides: TGTGCCAGCCCCGGGGCCGCGAACACCGGGGAGCTGTTTTTT. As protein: CASPGAANTGELFF.

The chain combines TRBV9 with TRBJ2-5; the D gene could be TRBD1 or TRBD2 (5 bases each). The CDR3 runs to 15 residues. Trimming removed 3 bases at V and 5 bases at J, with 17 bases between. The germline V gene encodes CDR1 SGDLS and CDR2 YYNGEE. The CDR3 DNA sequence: TGTGCCAGCAGCGGACAATCGGGGCTTGTGGAGACCCAGTACTTC. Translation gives CASSGQSGLVETQYF.

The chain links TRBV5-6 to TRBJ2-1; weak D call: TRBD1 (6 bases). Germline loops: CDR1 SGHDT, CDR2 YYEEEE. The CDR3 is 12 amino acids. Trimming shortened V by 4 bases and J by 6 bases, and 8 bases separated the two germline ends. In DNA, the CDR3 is TGTGCCAGCAGCCTGACAGGCAATGAGCAGTTCTTC. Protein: CASSLTGNEQFF.

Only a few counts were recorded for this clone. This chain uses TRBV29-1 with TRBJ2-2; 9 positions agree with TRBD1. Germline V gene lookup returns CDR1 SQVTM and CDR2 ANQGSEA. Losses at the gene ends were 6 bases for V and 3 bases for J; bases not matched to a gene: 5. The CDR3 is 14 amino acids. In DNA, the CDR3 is TGCAGCGTCGGGGACAGGGAGGACACCGGGGAGCTGTTTTTT. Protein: CSVGDREDTGELFF.

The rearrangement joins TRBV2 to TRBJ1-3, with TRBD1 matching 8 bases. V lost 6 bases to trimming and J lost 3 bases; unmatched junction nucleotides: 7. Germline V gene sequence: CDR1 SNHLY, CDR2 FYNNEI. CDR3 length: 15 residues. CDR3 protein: CASRDLGTGGNTIYF. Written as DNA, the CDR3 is TGTGCCAGCAGGGACCTCGGGACAGGTGGAAACACCATATATTTT.

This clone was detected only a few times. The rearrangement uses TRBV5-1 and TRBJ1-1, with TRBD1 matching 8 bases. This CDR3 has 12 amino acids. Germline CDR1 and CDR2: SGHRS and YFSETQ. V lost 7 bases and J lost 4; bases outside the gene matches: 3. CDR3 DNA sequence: TGCGCCAGCCGAACAGGGGGCACTGAAGCTTTCTTT. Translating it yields CASRTGGTEAFF.

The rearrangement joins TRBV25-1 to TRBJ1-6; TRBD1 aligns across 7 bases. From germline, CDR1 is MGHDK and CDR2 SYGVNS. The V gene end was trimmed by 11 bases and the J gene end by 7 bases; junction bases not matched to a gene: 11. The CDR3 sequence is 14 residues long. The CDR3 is CAYRGLGENSPLHF. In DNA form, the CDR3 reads TGTGCCTACAGGGGACTAGGCGAAAATTCACCCCTCCACTTT. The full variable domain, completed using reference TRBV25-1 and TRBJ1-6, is EADIYQTPRYLVIGTGKKITLECSQTMGHDKMYWYQQDPGMELHLIHYSYGVNSTEKGDLSSESTVSRIRTEHFPLTLESARPSHTSQYLCAYRGLGENSPLHFGNGTRLTVT.

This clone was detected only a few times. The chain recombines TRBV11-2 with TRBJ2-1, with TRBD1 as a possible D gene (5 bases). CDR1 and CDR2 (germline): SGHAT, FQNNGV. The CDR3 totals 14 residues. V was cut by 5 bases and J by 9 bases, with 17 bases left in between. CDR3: CASSPSLGLGEQFF. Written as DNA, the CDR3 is TGTGCCAGCAGCCCGTCCTTGGGGCTAGGTGAGCAGTTCTTC.

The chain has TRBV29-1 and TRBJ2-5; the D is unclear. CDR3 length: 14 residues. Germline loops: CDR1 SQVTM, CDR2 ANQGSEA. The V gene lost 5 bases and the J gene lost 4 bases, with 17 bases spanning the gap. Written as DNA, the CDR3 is TGCAGCGTTCCAGGAGCGACTCGTTTAGAGACCCAGTACTTC. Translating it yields CSVPGATRLETQYF.

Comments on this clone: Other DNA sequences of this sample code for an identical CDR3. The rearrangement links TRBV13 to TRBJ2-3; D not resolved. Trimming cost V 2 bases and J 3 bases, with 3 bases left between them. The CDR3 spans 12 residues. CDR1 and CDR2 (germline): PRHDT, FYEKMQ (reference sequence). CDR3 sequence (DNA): TGTGCCAGCAGCTTACGTACAGATACGCAGTATTTT. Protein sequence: CASSLRTDTQYF.

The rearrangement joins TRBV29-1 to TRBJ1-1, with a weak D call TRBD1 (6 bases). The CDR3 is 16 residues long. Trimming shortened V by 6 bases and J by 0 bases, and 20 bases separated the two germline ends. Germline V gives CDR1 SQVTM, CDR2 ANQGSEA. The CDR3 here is CSVEAGQLIMNTEAFF. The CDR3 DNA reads TGCAGCGTGGAGGCTGGACAGCTAATAATGAACACTGAAGCTTTCTTT.

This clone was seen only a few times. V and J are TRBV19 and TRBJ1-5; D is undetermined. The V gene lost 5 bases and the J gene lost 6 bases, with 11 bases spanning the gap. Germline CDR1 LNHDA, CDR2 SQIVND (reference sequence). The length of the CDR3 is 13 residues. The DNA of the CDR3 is TGTGCCAGTAGTCACCAGGTGGGTCAGCCCCAGCATTTT. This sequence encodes CASSHQVGQPQHF.